This TCR beta chain is drawn from a study of blood T cell repertoires in COVID-19. Germline-derived CDR1 and CDR2 are LNHDA and SQIVND (reference sequence). The CDR3 is 14 amino acids. V dropped 4 bases and J dropped 7 bases, with 17 bases sitting between them. The study drew participants aged about 18 to 89 years from 20 to 30 US areas. Two negative PCRs, clearance, or symptom resolution had been documented for recovered Cohort 3 donors. Method: immunoSEQ multiplex PCR; TCRdb's copy keeps in-frame clones and lacks some. This sample has roughly 310,000 clones, with over 85% found just once. The sample comprised PBMCs or T cells enriched from blood (not recorded which). The genes are TRBV19 and TRBJ2-7; tentative D call: TRBD1 (5 bases). This clonotype was obtained from a man in his 60s who had recovered from COVID-19. The CDR3 is CASSSGRVIGEQYF. The CDR3 nucleotides read TGTGCCAGTAGTAGCGGCAGGGTGATCGGAGAGCAGTACTTC. The whole variable domain, remainder taken from reference TRBV19 and TRBJ2-7, is DGGITQSPKYLFRKEGQNVTLSCEQNLNHDAMYWYRQDPGQGLRLIYYSQIVNDFQKGDIAEGYSVSREKKESFPLTVTSAQKNPTAFYLCASSSGRVIGEQYFGPGTRLTVT.